Listed here are 11 T cell receptor beta chains from one sample, sequenced in a study of blood T cell repertoires in COVID-19. Data came from immunoSEQ multiplex PCR; TCRdb stores just in-frame clones and leaves some out. The sample consists of roughly 250,000 clones, 75% to 90% of them appearing once. Sequences were obtained from PBMCs or T cells enriched from blood (not recorded which). Receptors were obtained from a woman aged 40 to 50 who had been exposed to COVID-19.

CDR3 in amino acids: CASSLSRGGHSPLHF. In nucleotides, the CDR3 is TGTGCCAGCAGTTTATCAAGGGGGGGGCATTCACCCCTCCACTTT. J is TRBJ1-6 and V is TRBV27, with D maybe TRBD1 (6 bases). The CDR3 has 15 amino acids. From germline, CDR1 is MNHEY and CDR2 SMNVEV (reference sequence). Deletions cut 0 bases from V and 8 bases from J, with 11 bases between.

The chain carries TRBV11-3 and TRBJ2-1, with 8 bases identical to TRBD2. CDR3 length: 17 amino acids. Losses at the gene ends were 6 bases for V and 0 bases for J; bases not matched to a gene: 10. From germline, CDR1 is SGHNT and CDR2 YENEEA. The CDR3: CASSIGVAGGSYNEQFF. In DNA, the CDR3 is TGTGCCAGCAGTATAGGGGTCGCGGGAGGCTCCTACAATGAGCAGTTCTTC.

This chain uses TRBV7-9 with TRBJ1-1; 7 bases map to TRBD1. Trimming cost V 5 bases and J 5 bases; bases outside gene matches: 5. Looked up from germline, CDR1 is SEHNR and CDR2 is FQNEAQ (reference sequence). The CDR3 consists of 13 residues. The chain's CDR3 is CASSVQGNTEAFF. In DNA form, the CDR3 reads TGTGCCAGCAGCGTACAGGGGAATACTGAAGCTTTCTTT.

The rearrangement uses TRBV28 and TRBJ2-2, with 12 nucleotides matching TRBD2. The CDR3 is made up of 16 amino acids. Germline V lookup: CDR1 MDHEN, CDR2 SYDVKM. V was pared by 5 bases and J by 5 bases, with 6 bases of the junction left unmatched. CDR3 DNA sequence: TGTGCCAGCAGTATACTAGCGGGGGGCCCTACCGGGGAGCTGTTTTTT. Its protein is CASSILAGGPTGELFF.

The DNA for the CDR3 is TGTGCCAGCAGCACGAACCCAACGGGGATATACAATGAGCAGTTCTTC. Amino acid sequence: CASSTNPTGIYNEQFF. The chain has TRBV27 and TRBJ2-1; TRBD2 might be the D (5 bases). The CDR3 contains 16 residues. V was clipped by 6 bases and J by 4 bases, with 19 bases between them. The germline V gene has CDR1 MNHEY and CDR2 SMNVEV (reference sequence).

This chain links TRBV28 with TRBJ1-1; a weak D match, TRBD1 (6 bases). Per the germline V gene, CDR1 is MDHEN and CDR2 is SYDVKM. This CDR3 region has 15 residues. The V and J ends lost 5 bases and 0 bases respectively, with 13 bases between them. This CDR3 reads CASSPPTGMNTEAFF. The DNA for the CDR3 is TGTGCCAGCAGTCCTCCTACAGGGATGAACACTGAAGCTTTCTTT.

V gene TRBV7-6 combines with J gene TRBJ1-2; TRBD1 matches 10 bases. Germline loops: CDR1 SGHVS, CDR2 FNYEAQ. Trimming removed 4 bases from V and 5 bases from J; junction bases left unmatched: 7. The CDR3 runs to 15 residues. The chain's CDR3 is CASSSQTGGKYGYTF. DNA for the CDR3: TGTGCCAGCAGCTCGCAGACAGGGGGCAAATATGGCTACACCTTC.

Only one count was recorded for this clone. The J gene is TRBJ2-3, the V gene TRBV3-1 (or the pseudogene TRBV3-2), with TRBD2 identical over 7 bases. V shed 4 bases and J 5 bases; nucleotides not matched to a gene: 12. The CDR3 covers 16 residues. CDR1 LGHDT and CDR2 YNNKEL come from the germline V gene (reference sequence). The CDR3 reads CASSPIMERGQDTQYF. The CDR3 bases are TGTGCCAGCAGCCCCATAATGGAGCGGGGTCAAGATACGCAGTATTTT.

The chain recombines TRBV6-5 with TRBJ1-1; D uncertain. Germline loops: CDR1 MNHEY, CDR2 SVGAGI. V was clipped by 4 bases and J by 1 base, with 7 bases between them. CDR3 size: 13 residues. CDR3 sequence reads: CASSWEGNTEAFF. CDR3 DNA sequence: TGTGCCAGCAGTTGGGAGGGGAACACTGAAGCTTTCTTT.

The chain couples TRBV30 to TRBJ2-2; perhaps TRBD1 as D (6 bases). CDR1 and CDR2 from the germline V gene are GTSNPN and SVGIG (reference sequence). The CDR3 consists of 14 residues. With 4 bases removed from V and 0 bases from J, the gap between germline ends came to 9 bases. As DNA, the CDR3 is TGTGCCTGGATTGGGGGCCCGAACACCGGGGAGCTGTTTTTT. Translated: CAWIGGPNTGELFF.

The V call is TRBV7-2, the J call TRBJ2-2, with D perhaps TRBD1 (5 bases). The CDR3 length is 17 residues. CDR1 and CDR2 from the germline V gene are SGHTA and FQGNSA. V lost 5 bases and J 2 bases, leaving 18 bases between the germline ends. The chain's CDR3 is CASSPRGRQLNTGELFF. The CDR3, as DNA: TGTGCCAGCAGCCCCCGAGGCCGACAGCTAAACACCGGGGAGCTGTTTTTT. The full variable domain, with the rest looked up from reference TRBV7-2 and TRBJ2-2, is GAGVSQSPSNKVTEKGKDVELRCDPISGHTALYWYRQSLGQGLEFLIYFQGNSAPDKSGLPSDRFSAERTGGSVSTLTIQRTQQEDSAVYLCASSPRGRQLNTGELFFGEGSRLTVL.